A single sample gave rise to the 19 T cell receptor beta chains below, sequenced in a study of cytomegalovirus exposure and HLA in healthy donors. Primers: 60 Vbeta forward and 13 Jbeta reverse. TCRdb keeps only in-frame clones here, not all; method: immunoSEQ multiplex PCR. The sample lists about 130,000 clones; approximately 78% were seen once. What was sequenced was PBMCs. These receptors were obtained from a man in his forties in good health and CMV-seronegative.

The chain carries TRBV29-1 and TRBJ2-1; 11 bases align to TRBD2. V dropped 4 bases and J dropped 5; count of bases not matched to a gene: 7. The CDR3 is made up of 15 amino acids. The germline CDR1 and CDR2 sequences are SQVTM and ANQGSEA. The CDR3 loop reads CSVAPSGGSNNEQFF. CDR3 DNA sequence: TGCAGCGTTGCACCTAGCGGGGGGTCCAACAATGAGCAGTTCTTC.

The gene calls are TRBV7-2 and TRBJ1-2; unclear D gene. V lost 1 base and J lost 7, with 10 bases in between. The CDR3 has 13 amino acids. Germline CDR1 is SGHTA and CDR2 is FQGNSA. CDR3: CASSLETRGGYTF. The CDR3 DNA reads as TGTGCCAGCAGCTTAGAGACACGGGGTGGCTACACCTTC.

The chain uses TRBV5-4 and TRBJ1-1; D gene unclear. Trimming cost V 1 base and J 2 bases, with 9 bases left between them. The CDR3 consists of 14 residues. The V gene's germline CDR1 is SGHNT and CDR2 YYREEE (reference sequence). This CDR3 is CASSLPLENTEAFF. The CDR3 region has the DNA TGTGCCAGCAGCTTGCCGTTAGAAAACACTGAAGCTTTCTTT.

The rearrangement uses TRBV4-3 and TRBJ2-2; D is uncertain. The germline V and J ends were trimmed by 0 bases and 2 bases, with 7 bases remaining between them. CDR1 LGHNA and CDR2 YSLEER come from the germline V gene. The CDR3 sequence is 15 residues long. CDR3 sequence reads: CASSQDFSNTGELFF. In DNA, the CDR3 is TGCGCCAGCAGCCAAGATTTCAGTAACACCGGGGAGCTGTTTTTT.

The gene calls are TRBV18 and TRBJ2-7; 13 bases are shared with TRBD2. V lost 5 bases, J lost 2 bases, and 0 bases stayed unmatched. The CDR3 runs to 14 residues. In germline, CDR1 is KGHSH, CDR2 LQKENI. The CDR3 DNA is TGTGCCAGCTCAACTAGCGGGGGGGCCTACGAGCAGTACTTC. It is translated as CASSTSGGAYEQYF. Full variable domain (missing parts from reference TRBV18 and TRBJ2-7): NAGVMQNPRHLVRRRGQEARLRCSPMKGHSHVYWYRQLPEEGLKFMVYLQKENIIDESGMPKERFSAEFPKEGPSILRIQQVVRGDSAAYFCASSTSGGAYEQYFGPGTRLTVT.

J is TRBJ2-7 and V is TRBV10-3; 12 bases are shared with TRBD1. CDR3 size: 20 residues. Germline CDR1 reads ENHRY; CDR2 reads SYGVKD. Trimming cost V 2 bases and J 2 bases; bases outside gene matches: 16. The CDR3 DNA reads TGTGCCATCAGTGAGAGGGGGGACAGGGGGCGCCGAAACATTACCTACGAGCAGTACTTC. Amino acid sequence: CAISERGDRGRRNITYEQYF.

The genes are TRBV9 and TRBJ2-5; 7 positions match TRBD2. The CDR3 contains 15 residues. Germline lookup yields CDR1 SGDLS and CDR2 YYNGEE. J gave up 5 bases and V 0 bases, and 7 bases lay outside the gene matches. CDR3 DNA sequence: TGTGCCAGCAGCGTAGTGGCCAAAGCGGGGGAGACCCAGTACTTC. This encodes CASSVVAKAGETQYF. The entire variable domain, with the rest obtained from reference TRBV9 and TRBJ2-5, is as follows: DSGVTQTPKHLITATGQRVTLRCSPRSGDLSVYWYQQSLDQGLQFLIQYYNGEERAKGNILERFSAQQFPDLHSELNLSSLELGDSALYFCASSVVAKAGETQYFGPGTRLLVL.

This chain uses TRBV18 with TRBJ2-5, with TRBD2 identical over 7 bases. CDR3 length equals 14 residues. V trimming: 4 bases; J trimming: 4 bases; junction bases outside the gene matches: 6. Germline V gene sequence: CDR1 KGHSH, CDR2 LQKENI. CDR3 loop: CASSRGGTGETQYF. As DNA, the CDR3 is TGTGCCAGCTCACGGGGGGGAACAGGAGAGACCCAGTACTTC.

The chain links TRBV2 to TRBJ2-5, with 8 bases fitting TRBD2. The CDR3 extends over 11 amino acids. Germline V CDR1 and CDR2: SNHLY, FYNNEI. After removal of 10 bases from V and 5 bases from J, the junction contained 3 bases not matched to a gene. The CDR3 DNA is TGTGCCACCCCTAGCGGGGAGACCCAGTACTTC. It codes for CATPSGETQYF.

This chain joins TRBV2 and TRBJ1-5, with a tentative D call TRBD1 (5 bases). CDR1 is SNHLY, CDR2 FYNNEI, per germline. This CDR3 is built from 13 residues. CDR3 nucleotides: TGTGGCGTCGGGGACGGGGGATCTCAGCCCCAGCATTTT. Its translation is CGVGDGGSQPQHF.

The rearrangement uses TRBV5-8 and TRBJ2-5, with TRBD1 as a possible D gene (5 bases). Germline V gives CDR1 SGHTS, CDR2 YDEGEE. The CDR3 is 13 residues long. V was shortened by 2 bases and J by 5 bases, with 10 bases between the two germline ends. The DNA of the CDR3 is TGTGCCAGCAGCTTTAGGGGATTGGAGACCCAGTACTTC. Translated, it gives CASSFRGLETQYF. Full variable domain (rest looked up from reference TRBV5-8 and TRBJ2-5): EAGVTQSPTHLIKTRGQQATLRCSPISGHTSVYWYQQALGLGLQFLLWYDEGEERNRGNFPPRFSGRQFPNYSSELNVNALELEDSALYLCASSFRGLETQYFGPGTRLLVL.

The chain combines TRBV6-5 with TRBJ2-5, with TRBD1 matching 7 bases. The V gene end was trimmed by 7 bases and the J gene end by 2 bases; junction bases not matched to a gene: 4. This CDR3 has 13 amino acids. Germline CDR1 MNHEY, CDR2 SVGAGI. CDR3 DNA: TGTGCCAGCACGAGGGGGCTGCAAGAGACCCAGTACTTC. Translating it yields CASTRGLQETQYF.

Only one count was recorded for this clone. The chain uses TRBV7-3 and TRBJ2-5; 8 bases fit TRBD2. The CDR3 covers 15 residues. V lost 4 bases to trimming and J lost 5 bases; unmatched junction nucleotides: 9. The germline V gene encodes CDR1 SGHTA and CDR2 FQGTGA. The CDR3 protein is CASSSTSGPGETQYF. CDR3 DNA sequence: TGTGCCAGCAGCTCAACTAGCGGCCCTGGTGAGACCCAGTACTTC. The whole variable domain, remainder taken from reference TRBV7-3 and TRBJ2-5, is GAGVSQTPSNKVTEKGKYVELRCDPISGHTALYWYRQSLGQGPEFLIYFQGTGAADDSGLPNDRFFAVRPEGSVSTLKIQRTERGDSAVYLCASSSTSGPGETQYFGPGTRLLVL.

This rearrangement joins TRBV7-8 to TRBJ1-1; 8 nucleotides line up with TRBD1. Germline CDR1 and CDR2: SGHVS and FQNEAQ. The J segment lost 6 bases and the V segment lost 4 bases, leaving 4 bases of the junction unmatched. This CDR3 is built from 13 residues. CDR3 sequence: CASSYQGASEAFF. In DNA, the CDR3 is TGTGCCAGCAGCTACCAGGGGGCGTCTGAAGCTTTCTTT.

The V call is TRBV9, the J call TRBJ2-5; 7 positions agree with TRBD1. CDR3 length equals 16 residues. V shed 3 bases and J 1 base; nucleotides not matched to a gene: 9. CDR1 is SGDLS, CDR2 YYNGEE, per germline. In DNA form, the CDR3 reads TGTGCCAGCAGCGCCCTAGGAAGGGGGCTCCAAGAGACCCAGTACTTC. Amino acid sequence: CASSALGRGLQETQYF.

V is TRBV4-3 and J is TRBJ1-6; the match to TRBD1 covers 8 bases. In germline, CDR1 is LGHNA, CDR2 YSLEER. After removal of 1 base from V and 9 bases from J, the junction contained 5 bases not matched to a gene. This CDR3 region has 15 residues. The CDR3, as DNA: TGCGCCAGCAGCCAAGGTACAGGGGGAGGTTCACCCCTCCACTTT. This codes for CASSQGTGGGSPLHF.

The CDR3 is CASSLRPGSTEAFF. In DNA form, the CDR3 reads TGTGCCAGCAGCTTGCGGCCAGGCAGCACTGAAGCTTTCTTT. V gene TRBV5-5 combines with J gene TRBJ1-1; no clear D gene. V was shortened by 1 base and J by 4 bases, with 11 bases between the two germline ends. The CDR3 covers 14 residues. Germline V gene data show CDR1 as SGHKS and CDR2 as YYEKEE (reference sequence).

DNA of the CDR3: TGCATCGCCACCCTAGGGGCAAACACTGAAGCTTTCTTT. Amino acid sequence: CIATLGANTEAFF. The V gene is TRBV29-1, the J gene TRBJ1-1; maybe TRBD1 (5 bases). The CDR3 contains 13 residues. Germline values: CDR1 SQVTM, CDR2 ANQGSEA.

Only a few counts were recorded for this clone. V usage is TRBV5-5 and J usage is TRBJ2-1, with 7 bases fitting TRBD2. The CDR3 has 14 amino acids. CDR1 and CDR2 (germline): SGHKS, YYEKEE (reference sequence). J gave up 7 bases and V 7 bases, and 11 bases lay outside the gene matches. CDR3 protein: CASGRLAVDNEQFF. The DNA of the CDR3 is TGTGCCAGCGGCAGACTAGCAGTTGATAATGAGCAGTTCTTC.